The sequence of this T cell receptor (beta chain) was determined in a study of T-cell reconstitution after alpha-beta-depleted transplantation in children listed by TCRdb under 2016. Background for the entire study: Using TCR repertoire profiling, the study quantitatively followed how T-cell immune reconstitution unfolded in children after TCRalphabeta/CD19-depleted allogeneic hematopoietic cell transplantation.

The CDR3 runs 13 amino acids, cysteine and phenylalanine included. The kept DNA is CDR3 alone, 39 bases in frame from the first base. Trimming takes 0 bases from V and 12 bases from J, and the germline ends sit 14 bases apart. Reading the germline V gene gives CDR1 SGHTA and CDR2 FQGNSA. At least ten counts were recorded for this clonotype. It lacks a known antigen. Base qualities are not at hand, and no much larger clone is one base apart. The receptor library was made with PCR. Sequencing was performed on an Illumina HiSeq 2500. To normalize quantification of the TCRbeta repertoire, the TCR libraries were built with molecular barcoding that relied on unique molecular identifiers. TCRdb redid the processing of the public reads, applying fastp at Q25 and MiXCR, and retained in-frame beta chains. Duplicate CDR3 protein sequences are folded into a single record with the most common DNA and genes. The sample table holds fewer than 550,000 distinct CDR3 sequences, of which under 12% were seen once. The ten largest make up just over 2% of the sample.

Summary of the overall study and its limitations: The apparently early alphabetaT-cell count recovery about two months after transplant was reportedly dependent on only several hundred rapidly expanded clones derived from non-depleted graft cells. In some patients, the high TCRbeta diversity seen at day 60 was put down to recipient T cells and intrathymic progenitors that had survived conditioning. The frequencies of hyperexpanded clones fell over the following months, and after one year, T-cell counts and TCRbeta diversity were mostly attributed to newly produced T cells.

The sample's treatment or condition label is to be understood as: allogeneic hematopoietic cell transplantation with graft depleted of TCRalphabeta T cells and CD19 B cells. The children who served as transplant recipients had been given grafts of TCRalphabeta/CD19-depleted allogeneic hematopoietic cells. Sequences were derived from PBMCs, sampled before TCRalphabeta/CD19-depleted stem cell transplant. The TCR originated in a child between 2 and 9 years old with inherited bone marrow failure, due to receive a stem cell transplant. The rearranged chain carries TRBV7-2 and TRBJ1-2, with no D gene named confidently. The base sequence is TGTGCCAGCAGCTTAGCGCTCAACCCAAGGCACACCTTC. It codes for CASSLALNPRHTF.